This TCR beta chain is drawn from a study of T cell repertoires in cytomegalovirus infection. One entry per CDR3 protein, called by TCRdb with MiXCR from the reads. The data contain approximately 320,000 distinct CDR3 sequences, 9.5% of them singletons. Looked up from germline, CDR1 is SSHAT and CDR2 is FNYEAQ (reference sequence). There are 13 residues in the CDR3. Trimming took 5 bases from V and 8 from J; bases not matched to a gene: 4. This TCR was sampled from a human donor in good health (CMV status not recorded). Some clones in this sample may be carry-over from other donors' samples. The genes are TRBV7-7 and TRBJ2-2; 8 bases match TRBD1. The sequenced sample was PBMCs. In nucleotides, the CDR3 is TGTGCCAGCAGCCCGGACAGGGTAGGGGAGCTGTTTTTT. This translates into CASSPDRVGELFF.